These 29 T cell receptor beta chains share one sample of origin, sequenced in a study of T cells after yellow fever vaccination. TCRdb analysed the 5' RACE reads with MiXCR anew, one entry per CDR3 protein. This sample has hundreds of thousands of distinct CDR3 sequences, with about a fifth found just once. The material was PBMCs, obtained 15 days after the yellow fever booster vaccination. Receptor source: a man younger than 45 who received the YFV17D yellow fever vaccine.

This clonotype has just a few counts. V is TRBV11-3 and J is TRBJ2-1; the D is unclear. Germline loops: CDR1 SGHNT, CDR2 YENEEA. V lost 6 bases and J lost 7, with 16 bases in between. This CDR3 region has 14 residues. CDR3 bases: TGTGCCAGCAGTGCCGGCATGGGCAAGAATGAGCAGTTCTTC. Encoded protein: CASSAGMGKNEQFF.

This clonotype appeared a few times. V gene TRBV10-2 combines with J gene TRBJ2-5, with a weak D call TRBD1 (5 bases). Germline V gene data show CDR1 as WSHSY and CDR2 as SAAADI. The V end lost 2 bases, the J end lost 5 bases, and 12 bases lay between the germline ends. The CDR3 has 14 residues. In DNA, the CDR3 is TGCGCCAGCAGTGAGAGGAATGGGGCGGAGACCCAGTACTTC. It translates to CASSERNGAETQYF.

This clonotype was seen more than once but under ten times. Here the CDR3 reads CASSSGAKTQYF. The CDR3, as DNA: TGTGCCAGCAGCAGCGGGGCGAAGACCCAGTACTTC. The chain joins TRBV12-3 or TRBV12-4 to TRBJ2-5; 7 nucleotides align to TRBD2. This CDR3 comprises 12 residues. V was pared by 6 bases and J by 6 bases, with 4 bases of the junction left unmatched.

The chain combines TRBV12-3 or TRBV12-4 with TRBJ2-1; possible D gene TRBD2, 5 bases. Trimming pared 3 bases from V and 8 bases from J, leaving 11 bases between. The CDR3 spans 13 residues. The DNA of the CDR3 is TGTGCCAGCAGTTTCAGTCAGGACTATGAGCAGTTCTTC. It specifies CASSFSQDYEQFF.

Details on this clonotype: Its ends do not fully match the called genes, so a read error is possible. This rearrangement joins TRBV18 to TRBJ2-7; a weak D match, TRBD1 (6 bases). The germline V gene encodes CDR1 KGHSH and CDR2 LQKENI. The CDR3 is 13 amino acids. The CDR3 sequence: CANSPQGSYEQYF. CDR3 DNA: TGTGCCAACTCACCACAGGGCTCCTACGAGCAGTACTTC.

This clonotype was counted between two and nine times. DNA for the CDR3: TGTGCCAGCTCGGAAAGGGACATTCAGTACTTC. Translated, it gives CASSERDIQYF. The gene calls are TRBV6-6 and TRBJ2-4; D gene unclear. Trimming pared 8 bases from V and 8 bases from J, leaving 10 bases between. Germline loops: CDR1 MNHNY, CDR2 SVGAGI (reference sequence). The length of the CDR3 is 11 residues.

J is TRBJ2-7 and V is TRBV12-3 or TRBV12-4; D is uncertain. Trimming took 7 bases from V and 4 from J, leaving 17 bases between them. This CDR3 has 14 amino acids. The CDR3 region is CASKVAGLRYEQYF. For the CDR3, the DNA is TGTGCCAGCAAGGTGGCAGGTCTCAGGTACGAGCAGTACTTC.

This clonotype was found a few times. The chain carries TRBV7-2 and TRBJ2-1, with D uncertain. The CDR3 covers 12 residues. V shed 1 base and J shed 9 bases, with 7 bases lying between them. Germline V CDR1 and CDR2: SGHTA, FQGNSA. Here the CDR3 reads CASSLDHGEQFF. Here the CDR3 DNA reads TGTGCCAGCAGCTTAGACCACGGTGAGCAGTTCTTC.

This clonotype was observed a few times. V usage is TRBV6-5 and J usage is TRBJ2-1; no definite D call. The CDR3 contains 14 residues. V lost 2 bases, J lost 14 bases, and 19 bases lay in between. Germline V lookup: CDR1 MNHEY, CDR2 SVGAGI. The DNA for the CDR3 is TGTGCCAGCAGTTACAGTCCCGGAGCAGTAAGCGAGTTCTTC. Encoded protein: CASSYSPGAVSEFF.

The chain couples TRBV5-5 to TRBJ2-1; D is perhaps TRBD2 (6 bases). V dropped 2 bases and J dropped 3 bases, with 15 bases sitting between them. The CDR3 is made up of 16 amino acids. Germline V gives CDR1 SGHKS, CDR2 YYEKEE (reference sequence). The CDR3: CASSFGPGGGYNEQFF. CDR3 nucleotides: TGTGCCAGCAGCTTTGGGCCCGGGGGTGGCTACAATGAGCAGTTCTTC.

This clonotype occurred a few times. The chain is built from TRBV9 and TRBJ2-7, with 10 positions matching TRBD2. Losses at the gene ends were 2 bases for V and 3 bases for J; bases not matched to a gene: 5. Germline-derived CDR1 and CDR2 are SGDLS and YYNGEE. CDR3 length: 15 amino acids. CDR3 sequence reads: CASSVSGRFDYEQYF. The CDR3 nucleotides are TGTGCCAGCAGCGTTAGCGGGAGGTTCGACTACGAGCAGTACTTC.

The chain links TRBV20-1 to TRBJ2-1; TRBD2 aligns across 8 bases. V dropped 0 bases and J dropped 4; count of bases not matched to a gene: 14. This CDR3 is 18 amino acids long. In germline, CDR1 is DFQATT, CDR2 SNEGSKA (reference sequence). DNA for the CDR3: TGCAGTGCTAGAGATTTTGAGCGGGAGCCCCTGTTTTACAATGAGCAGTTCTTC. Translation: CSARDFEREPLFYNEQFF.

The rearrangement links TRBV27 to TRBJ2-4; 7 bases agree with TRBD2. Germline CDR1 reads MNHEY; CDR2 reads SMNVEV (reference sequence). Losses at the gene ends were 8 bases for V and 8 bases for J; bases not matched to a gene: 0. The length of the CDR3 is 10 residues. The CDR3 coding sequence is TGTGCCAGCCGGGGGGACATTCAGTACTTC. Encoded protein: CASRGDIQYF.

The chain couples TRBV18 to TRBJ2-7; D not resolved. This CDR3 region has 15 residues. Trimming took off 3 bases at V and 3 bases at J, with 15 bases between the two ends. CDR1 is KGHSH, CDR2 LQKENI, per germline. This chain's CDR3 is CASSPPTRPDYEQYF. In DNA form, the CDR3 reads TGTGCCAGCTCACCGCCGACCCGACCGGACTACGAGCAGTACTTC.

The chain combines TRBV4-2 with TRBJ1-1; D not resolved. Germline assignment: CDR1 LGHNA and CDR2 YNFKEQ. Trimming pared 4 bases from V and 4 bases from J, leaving 16 bases between. This CDR3 is 15 amino acids long. This CDR3 reads CASSPSEASGTEAFF. Written as DNA, the CDR3 is TGTGCCAGCAGCCCTTCTGAGGCTAGCGGCACTGAAGCTTTCTTT.

This clonotype was seen a handful of times. V usage is TRBV10-3 and J usage is TRBJ2-5; D may match TRBD1 or TRBD2 (5 bases each). Germline-derived CDR1 and CDR2 are ENHRY and SYGVKD. V was pared by 5 bases and J by 1 base, with 8 bases between. This CDR3 has 13 residues. The CDR3 spells CAISTGLQETQYF. The CDR3 nucleotides read TGTGCCATCAGTACAGGACTCCAAGAGACCCAGTACTTC.

The J gene is TRBJ2-3, the V gene TRBV29-1; a possible D gene is TRBD2 (6 bases). The CDR3 is 13 amino acids. V lost 5 bases to trimming and J lost 2 bases, with 11 bases between them. Looked up from germline, CDR1 is SQVTM and CDR2 is ANQGSEA. The CDR3 sequence is CSVFSGYTDTQYF. The CDR3 DNA sequence: TGCAGCGTTTTTAGCGGTTACACAGATACGCAGTATTTT.

This clonotype was observed many times. The chain recombines TRBV15 with TRBJ2-1, with unresolved D. There are 13 residues in the CDR3. Per germline, CDR1 LNHNV and CDR2 YYDKDF (reference sequence). The ends were cut back, 3 bases at V and 4 bases at J, with 7 bases in the middle. CDR3 in amino acids: CATSRKGYNEQFF. DNA of the CDR3: TGTGCCACCAGCAGGAAGGGTTACAATGAGCAGTTCTTC.

There are a few counts of this clonotype. The chain has TRBV4-3 and TRBJ1-1, with 9 nucleotides matching TRBD1. V gave up 4 bases and J gave up 5 bases; unmatched junction bases: 11. The germline V gene encodes CDR1 LGHNA and CDR2 YSLEER. CDR3 length equals 16 residues. DNA of the CDR3: TGCGCCAGCAGCCGCTTAAGGAACAGGGGGCGGACTGAAGCTTTCTTT. Translated: CASSRLRNRGRTEAFF.

For this clonotype: A clone one base away is much larger, so this may be a read error. This sequence joins TRBV12-3 or TRBV12-4 and TRBJ1-5; D ambiguous. This CDR3 comprises 15 residues. V shed 1 base and J shed 4 bases, with 11 bases lying between them. CDR3 nucleotides: TGTGCCAGCAGTTTAGTACAGAGCAAGAATCAGCCCCAGCATTTT. Amino acid sequence: CASSLVQSKNQPQHF.

This clonotype was seen a few times. The chain's CDR3 is CASSQRENRGLFF. The CDR3 nucleotides read TGCGCCAGCAGCCAACGGGAGAACAGGGGACTGTTCTTC. The rearrangement uses TRBV5-1 and TRBJ2-1; D may be TRBD1 (7 bases). CDR1 and CDR2 (germline): SGHRS, YFSETQ. V gave up 4 bases and J gave up 15 bases, with 20 bases separating them. The CDR3 has 13 amino acids.

The V call is TRBV29-1, the J call TRBJ2-5; 10 nucleotides line up with TRBD2. V was pared by 7 bases and J by 8 bases, with 4 bases of the junction left unmatched. This CDR3 has 11 residues. The germline V gene has CDR1 SQVTM and CDR2 ANQGSEA. For the CDR3, the DNA is TGCAGCGCCAGGACTAGCGGAACCCAGTACTTC. It specifies CSARTSGTQYF.

This chain joins TRBV6-5 and TRBJ2-1; D is possibly TRBD2 (5 bases). The germline V and J ends were trimmed by 5 bases and 10 bases, with 9 bases remaining between them. CDR3 length: 11 amino acids. Germline CDR1 reads MNHEY; CDR2 reads SVGAGI. CDR3 sequence (DNA): TGTGCCAGCAGTCGCCCGGGGGAGCAGTTCTTC. Translation gives CASSRPGEQFF.

In this sample, this clonotype turned up a few times. The chain combines TRBV30 with TRBJ1-1, with D maybe TRBD1 (6 bases). Trimming pared 0 bases from V and 3 bases from J, leaving 11 bases between. Germline V CDR1 and CDR2: GTSNPN, SVGIG (reference sequence). The CDR3 contains 14 residues. CDR3 nucleotides: TGTGCCTGGAGTGTATCCCAGGGGTACACTGAAGCTTTCTTT. It is translated as CAWSVSQGYTEAFF.

As DNA, the CDR3 is TGCGCCAGCAGCCAAGAACGGGATGGATACAATGAGCAGTTCTTC. It yields the protein CASSQERDGYNEQFF. This sequence joins TRBV4-3 and TRBJ2-1; D is possibly TRBD2 (5 bases). Between the trimmed V and J ends, which lost 0 bases and 4 bases, there was a span of 10 bases. The CDR3 spans 15 residues. From germline, CDR1 is LGHNA and CDR2 YSLEER.

The genes are TRBV10-3 and TRBJ2-5; D assignment may be TRBD1 or TRBD2 (5 bases each). Trimming took 3 bases from V and 1 from J, leaving 9 bases between them. Germline CDR1 reads ENHRY; CDR2 reads SYGVKD. The CDR3 is made up of 14 amino acids. CDR3 amino acids: CAISDSGTQETQYF. In DNA, the CDR3 is TGTGCCATCAGTGATTCAGGGACCCAAGAGACCCAGTACTTC.

This chain uses TRBV20-1 with TRBJ2-7; D is unresolved. The germline V gene encodes CDR1 DFQATT and CDR2 SNEGSKA (reference sequence). CDR3 size: 11 residues. The V gene lost 6 bases and the J gene lost 6 bases, with 12 bases spanning the gap. For the CDR3, the DNA is TGCAGTGCCATTGGGGTCGGCGAGCAGTACTTC. It codes for CSAIGVGEQYF.

This clonotype was counted ten times or more. V is TRBV9 and J is TRBJ2-7, with 7 positions matching TRBD1. From germline, CDR1 is SGDLS and CDR2 YYNGEE. The CDR3 extends over 15 amino acids. V dropped 4 bases and J dropped 3; count of bases not matched to a gene: 10. The CDR3 nucleotides are TGTGCCAGCAGCCATAACGGACAGGTAGGCTACGAGCAGTACTTC. The encoded protein is CASSHNGQVGYEQYF. Based on the CDR3 plus reference TRBV9 and TRBJ2-7, the full variable domain is DSGVTQTPKHLITATGQRVTLRCSPRSGDLSVYWYQQSLDQGLQFLIQYYNGEERAKGNILERFSAQQFPDLHSELNLSSLELGDSALYFCASSHNGQVGYEQYFGPGTRLTVT.

This clonotype occurred a few times. V and J are TRBV5-1 and TRBJ2-1; 7 bases line up with TRBD2. Germline V gives CDR1 SGHRS, CDR2 YFSETQ. The CDR3 runs to 16 residues. V dropped 0 bases and J dropped 3; count of bases not matched to a gene: 6. In DNA, the CDR3 is TGCGCCAGCAGCTTGGCTAGCGGAACTCTCTACAATGAGCAGTTCTTC. Its protein product is CASSLASGTLYNEQFF.